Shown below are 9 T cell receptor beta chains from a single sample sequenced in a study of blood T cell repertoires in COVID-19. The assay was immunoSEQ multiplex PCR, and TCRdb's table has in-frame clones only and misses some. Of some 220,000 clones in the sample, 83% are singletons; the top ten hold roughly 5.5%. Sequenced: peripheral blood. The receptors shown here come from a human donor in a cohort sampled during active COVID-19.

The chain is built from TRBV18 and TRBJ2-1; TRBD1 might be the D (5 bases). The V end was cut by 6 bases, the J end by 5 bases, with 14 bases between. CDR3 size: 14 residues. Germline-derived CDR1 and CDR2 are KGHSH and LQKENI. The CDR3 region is CASSVIQGDNEQFF. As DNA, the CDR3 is TGTGCCAGCTCGGTAATTCAGGGTGACAATGAGCAGTTCTTC.

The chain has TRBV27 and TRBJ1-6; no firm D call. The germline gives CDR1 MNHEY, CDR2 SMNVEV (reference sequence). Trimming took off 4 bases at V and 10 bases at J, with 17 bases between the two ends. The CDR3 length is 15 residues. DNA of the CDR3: TGTGCCAGCAGTTCCAACTCGCGCTCGTACTCACCCCTCCACTTT. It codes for CASSSNSRSYSPLHF.

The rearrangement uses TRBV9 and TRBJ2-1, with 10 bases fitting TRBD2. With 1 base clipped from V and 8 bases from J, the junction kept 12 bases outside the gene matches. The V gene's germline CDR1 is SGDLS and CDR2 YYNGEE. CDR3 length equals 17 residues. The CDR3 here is CASSVLEGAGGNYEQFF. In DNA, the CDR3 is TGTGCCAGCAGCGTACTGGAGGGAGCGGGGGGGAACTATGAGCAGTTCTTC.

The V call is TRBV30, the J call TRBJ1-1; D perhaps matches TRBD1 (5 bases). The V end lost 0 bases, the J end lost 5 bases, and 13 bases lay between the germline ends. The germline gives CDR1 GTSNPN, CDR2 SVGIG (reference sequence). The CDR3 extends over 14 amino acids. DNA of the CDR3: TGTGCCTGGAGTGTACGCAGGGTGGGGACTGAAGCTTTCTTT. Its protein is CAWSVRRVGTEAFF.

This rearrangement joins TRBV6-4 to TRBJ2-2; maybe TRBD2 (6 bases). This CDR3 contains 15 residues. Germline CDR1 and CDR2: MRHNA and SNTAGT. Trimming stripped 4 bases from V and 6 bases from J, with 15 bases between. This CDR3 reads CASSGGGASAGELFF. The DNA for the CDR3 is TGTGCCAGCAGTGGCGGCGGGGCCTCTGCCGGGGAGCTGTTTTTT.

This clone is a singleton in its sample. The CDR3: CASGLSGIGTQYF. The DNA for the CDR3 is TGTGCTAGTGGTTTGTCAGGGATAGGGACCCAGTACTTC. The chain carries TRBV12-5 and TRBJ2-5, with a possible D match to TRBD1 (5 bases). V shed 2 bases and J shed 7 bases, with 11 bases lying between them. The CDR3 has 13 residues. Germline V lookup: CDR1 LGHNT, CDR2 FRNRAP.

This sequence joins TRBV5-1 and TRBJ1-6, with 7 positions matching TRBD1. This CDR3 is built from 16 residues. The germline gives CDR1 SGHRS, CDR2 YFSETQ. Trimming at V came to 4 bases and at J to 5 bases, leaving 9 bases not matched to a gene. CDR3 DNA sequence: TGCGCCAGCAGCCCCAACTGGGACAGAGATAATTCACCCCTCCACTTT. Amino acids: CASSPNWDRDNSPLHF.

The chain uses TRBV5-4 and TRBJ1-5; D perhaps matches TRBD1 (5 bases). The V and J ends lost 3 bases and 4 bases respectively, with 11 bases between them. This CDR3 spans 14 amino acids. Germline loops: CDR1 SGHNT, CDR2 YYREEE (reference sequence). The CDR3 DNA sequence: TGTGCCAGCAGCTGGGGAGGGGTAAATCAGCCCCAGCATTTT. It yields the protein CASSWGGVNQPQHF.

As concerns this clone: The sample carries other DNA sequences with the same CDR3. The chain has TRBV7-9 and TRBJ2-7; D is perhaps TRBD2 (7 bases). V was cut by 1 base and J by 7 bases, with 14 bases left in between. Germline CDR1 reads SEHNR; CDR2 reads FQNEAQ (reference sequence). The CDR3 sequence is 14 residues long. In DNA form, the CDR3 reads TGTGCCAGCAGCTTAGTACAGGGAGCGGGGGAGCAGTACTTC. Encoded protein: CASSLVQGAGEQYF.